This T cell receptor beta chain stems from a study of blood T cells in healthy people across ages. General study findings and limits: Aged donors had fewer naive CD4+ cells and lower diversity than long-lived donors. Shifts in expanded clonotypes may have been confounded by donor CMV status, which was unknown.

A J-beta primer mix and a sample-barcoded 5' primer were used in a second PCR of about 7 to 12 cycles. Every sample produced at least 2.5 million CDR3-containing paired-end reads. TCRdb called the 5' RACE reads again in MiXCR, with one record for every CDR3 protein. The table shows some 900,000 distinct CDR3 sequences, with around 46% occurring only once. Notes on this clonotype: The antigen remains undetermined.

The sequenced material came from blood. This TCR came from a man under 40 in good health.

The CDR3 is CASSVLAGSSTDTQYF. In DNA, the CDR3 is TGTGCCAGCAGCGTTCTAGCGGGGTCTTCCACAGATACGCAGTATTTT. The gene calls are TRBV9 and TRBJ2-3; 9 bases align to TRBD2. The V segment lost 2 bases and the J segment 2 bases; nucleotides outside the gene matches: 6. Germline assignment: CDR1 SGDLS and CDR2 YYNGEE. The CDR3 spans 16 residues. Full variable domain (outside the CDR3, taken from reference TRBV9 and TRBJ2-3): DSGVTQTPKHLITATGQRVTLRCSPRSGDLSVYWYQQSLDQGLQFLIQYYNGEERAKGNILERFSAQQFPDLHSELNLSSLELGDSALYFCASSVLAGSSTDTQYFGPGTRLTVL.